Listed below are T cell receptor beta chains from one sample, sequenced in a study of T-cell reconstitution after alpha-beta-depleted transplantation in children. Via MiXCR, TCRdb re-called the PCR reads, giving one row per CDR3 protein. Of around 960,000 distinct CDR3 sequences listed, roughly 29% were seen once; the top ten hold around 30%. The sequencing here drew on PBMCs, mostly from graft donor cells, taken 360 days after TCRalphabeta/CD19-depleted stem cell transplant. These receptors came from a boy under two years old who had a stem cell transplant for SCID, so the T cells may come from the graft donor. CDR3s include the opening cysteine and the closing phenylalanine or tryptophan. The D gene is left open where the match is weak. Clone size is stated in some rows and not others, as once, few, many or a class when expanded.

j_gene: TRBJ1-2
d_gene: TRBD1
abundance: many
len: 12
v_gene: TRBV7-9
CDR3aa: CASSLTGAGYTF
CDR3nt: TGTGCCAGCAGCCTCACAGGGGCTGGCTACACCTTC

j_gene: TRBJ1-2
d_gene: .
abundance: .
len: 11
v_gene: TRBV20-1
CDR3aa: CSASPDSTFTF
CDR3nt: TGCAGTGCTAGCCCGGATTCTACATTCACCTTC

j_gene: TRBJ1-1
d_gene: .
abundance: few
len: 11
v_gene: TRBV12-3/TRBV12-4
CDR3aa: CASSLANEAFF
CDR3nt: TGTGCCAGCAGTTTGGCAAATGAAGCTTTCTTT

j_gene: TRBJ2-5
d_gene: TRBD2
abundance: .
len: 15
v_gene: TRBV6-1
CDR3aa: CASSPWRGGKETQYF
CDR3nt: TGTGCCAGCAGCCCCTGGCGGGGGGGGAAAGAGACCCAGTACTTC

j_gene: TRBJ2-4
d_gene: .
abundance: few
len: 12
v_gene: TRBV27
CDR3aa: CASSDQIGIQYF
CDR3nt: TGTGCCAGCAGTGACCAGATAGGGATTCAGTACTTC

j_gene: TRBJ2-3
d_gene: .
abundance: few
len: 14
v_gene: TRBV7-2
CDR3aa: CASSFPPYTDTQYF
CDR3nt: TGTGCCAGCAGCTTTCCCCCTTACACAGATACGCAGTATTTT

j_gene: TRBJ2-1
d_gene: TRBD2
abundance: .
len: 18
v_gene: TRBV4-1
CDR3aa: CASSRGGLAGGSYNEQFF
CDR3nt: TGCGCCAGCAGCCGAGGAGGACTAGCGGGGGGCTCCTACAATGAGCAGTTCTTC

j_gene: TRBJ2-3
d_gene: .
abundance: few
len: 13
v_gene: TRBV6-5
CDR3aa: CASSYEGEGTQYF
CDR3nt: TGTGCCAGCAGTTACGAGGGTGAGGGTACGCAGTATTTT

j_gene: TRBJ2-4
d_gene: TRBD1
abundance: few
len: 17
v_gene: TRBV5-1
CDR3aa: CASSLGMWQGVENIQYF
CDR3nt: TGCGCCAGCAGCCTTGGTATGTGGCAGGGGGTCGAAAACATTCAGTACTTC

j_gene: TRBJ2-1
d_gene: .
abundance: .
len: 17
v_gene: TRBV20-1
CDR3aa: CSARLLQGGIIPNEQFF
CDR3nt: TGCAGTGCTAGACTGCTACAGGGGGGGATTATTCCCAATGAGCAGTTCTTC

j_gene: TRBJ2-7
d_gene: .
abundance: few
len: 16
v_gene: TRBV27
CDR3aa: CASSPQTGHPSYEQYF
CDR3nt: TGTGCCAGCAGTCCGCAAACAGGGCACCCTTCCTACGAGCAGTACTTC

j_gene: TRBJ2-5
d_gene: .
abundance: .
len: 14
v_gene: TRBV6-1
CDR3aa: CASSPTVPQETQYF
CDR3nt: TGTGCCAGCAGCCCGACGGTGCCTCAAGAGACCCAGTACTTC